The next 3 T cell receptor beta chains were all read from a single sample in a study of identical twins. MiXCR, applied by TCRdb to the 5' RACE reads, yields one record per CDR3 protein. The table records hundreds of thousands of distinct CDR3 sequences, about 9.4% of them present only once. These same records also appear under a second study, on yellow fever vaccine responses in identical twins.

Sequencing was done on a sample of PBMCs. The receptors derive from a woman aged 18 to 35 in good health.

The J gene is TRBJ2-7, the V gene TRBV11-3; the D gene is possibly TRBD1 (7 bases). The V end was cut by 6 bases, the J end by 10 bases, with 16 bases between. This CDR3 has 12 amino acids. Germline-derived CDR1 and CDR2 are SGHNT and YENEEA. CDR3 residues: CASRLYRGGQYF. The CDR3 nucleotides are TGTGCCAGCAGACTATACAGGGGAGGACAGTACTTC.

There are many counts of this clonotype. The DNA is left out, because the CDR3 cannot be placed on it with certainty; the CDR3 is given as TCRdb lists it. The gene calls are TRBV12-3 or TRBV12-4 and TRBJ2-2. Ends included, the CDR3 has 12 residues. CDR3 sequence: CASSFGAGELFF.

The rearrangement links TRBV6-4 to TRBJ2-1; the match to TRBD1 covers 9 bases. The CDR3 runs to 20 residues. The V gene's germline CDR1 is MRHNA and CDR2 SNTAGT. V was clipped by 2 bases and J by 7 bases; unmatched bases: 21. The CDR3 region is CASSDSRPRWTGDRRNEQFF. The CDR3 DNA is TGTGCCAGCAGTGACAGTCGCCCCCGCTGGACAGGGGATCGGAGAAATGAGCAGTTCTTC.